This TCR beta chain was identified in a study of patients and donors after allogeneic stem cell transplantation. The CDR3 length is 14 residues. CDR1 and CDR2 from the germline V gene are SGDLS and YYNGEE. V lost 3 bases and J lost 8, with 15 bases in between. TCRdb processed the RT-PCR reads anew with MiXCR; each CDR3 protein has one entry. This sample has about 200,000 distinct CDR3 sequences, with around two fifths found just once. The TCR was taken from a human donor who was either an allogeneic HSCT recipient or a stem cell or donor lymphocyte infusion donor (not recorded which). It is not recorded whose cells these are; they may come from a transplant donor. The sequencing sample was made of blood, either unsorted or a sorted T cell fraction (not recorded which). The V call is TRBV9, the J call TRBJ2-1, with D perhaps matching TRBD1 or TRBD2 (5 bases each). The CDR3 DNA follows: TGTGCCAGCAGCGCTGGGCAGGGAGTACATGAGCAGTTCTTC. Protein sequence: CASSAGQGVHEQFF.